The sequence of this T cell receptor (beta chain) was determined in a study of ipilimumab plus nivolumab after autologous stem cell transplantation. Study summary: Patients received a median of about five ipilimumab and roughly eight nivolumab doses.

Study observations and caveats: Per the authors, repertoire, Treg and microbiota data justify further study.

Data came from immunoSEQ multiplex PCR; TCRdb stores just in-frame clones and leaves some out. This table holds 20,000 or so clones, 70% to 80% found once. Germline CDR1 reads SGHNT; CDR2 reads YYREEE (reference sequence). This CDR3 has 13 amino acids. Between the trimmed V and J ends, which lost 4 bases and 5 bases, there was a span of 13 bases. A word on this clone: Its target is unknown.

Patients got ipilimumab 1 mg/kg beginning 14 to 28 days post-transplant. Patients got 3 mg/kg IV nivolumab weeks 1, 4, 7, 10, then biweekly through week 26. This TCR was sampled from a male donor with diffuse large B-cell lymphoma. The sequences come from PBMCs, collected in a trial of ipilimumab plus nivolumab as post-transplant consolidation. V and J are TRBV5-4 and TRBJ2-7; D is unresolved. CDR3 residues: CASSVVNRDEQYF. The CDR3 DNA follows: TGTGCCAGCAGCGTGGTGAACCGTGACGAGCAGTACTTC.